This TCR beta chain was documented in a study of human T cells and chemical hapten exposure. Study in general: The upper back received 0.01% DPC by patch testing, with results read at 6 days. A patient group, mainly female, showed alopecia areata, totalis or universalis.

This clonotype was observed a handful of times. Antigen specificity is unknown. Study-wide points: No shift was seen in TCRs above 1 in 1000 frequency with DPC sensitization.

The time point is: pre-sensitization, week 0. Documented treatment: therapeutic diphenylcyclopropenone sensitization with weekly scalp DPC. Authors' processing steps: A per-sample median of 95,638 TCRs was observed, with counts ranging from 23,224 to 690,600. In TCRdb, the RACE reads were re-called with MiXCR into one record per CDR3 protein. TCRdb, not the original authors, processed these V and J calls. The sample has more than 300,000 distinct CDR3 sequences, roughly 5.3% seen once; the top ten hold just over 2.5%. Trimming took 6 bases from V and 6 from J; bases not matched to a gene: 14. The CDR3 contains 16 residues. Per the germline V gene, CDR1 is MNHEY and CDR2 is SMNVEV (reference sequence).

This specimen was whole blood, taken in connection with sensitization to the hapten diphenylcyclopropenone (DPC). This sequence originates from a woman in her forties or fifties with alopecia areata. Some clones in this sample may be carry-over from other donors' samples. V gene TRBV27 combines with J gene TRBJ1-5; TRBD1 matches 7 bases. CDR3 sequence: CASRKSGTEALQPQHF. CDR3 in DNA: TGTGCCAGCAGGAAATCCGGGACAGAAGCTCTTCAGCCCCAGCATTTT.